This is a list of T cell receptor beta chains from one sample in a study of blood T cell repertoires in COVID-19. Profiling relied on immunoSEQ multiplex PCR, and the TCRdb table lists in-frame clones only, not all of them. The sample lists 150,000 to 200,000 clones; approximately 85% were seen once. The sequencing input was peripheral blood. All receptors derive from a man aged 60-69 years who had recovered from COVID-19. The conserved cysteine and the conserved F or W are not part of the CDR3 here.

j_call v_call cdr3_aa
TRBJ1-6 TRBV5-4 ASSLEGQRDSPLH
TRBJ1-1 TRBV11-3 ASSQGFSTEAF
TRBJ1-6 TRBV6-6 ASSPGYNSPLH
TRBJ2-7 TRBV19 ASSIMALTYEQY
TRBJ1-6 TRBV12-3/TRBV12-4 ASSLGSRSPLH
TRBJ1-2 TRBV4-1 ASSQGSPLEAYGYT
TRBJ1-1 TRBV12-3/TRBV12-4 ASSIQGAYQAF
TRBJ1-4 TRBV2 ASTRGTNEKLF
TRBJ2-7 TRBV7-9 ASSSGQGVLGEQY
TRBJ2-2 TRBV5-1 ASSLALAGRELF
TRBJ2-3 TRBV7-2 ASSLDGGGTDTQY
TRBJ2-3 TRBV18 ASSRLAGGTDTQY
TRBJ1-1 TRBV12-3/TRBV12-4 ASSKDPRGF
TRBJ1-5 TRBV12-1 ASSFPPSENREMPQH
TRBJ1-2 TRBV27 ASSFLGTGSYGYT
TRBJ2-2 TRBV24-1 ATRGQGDTGELF
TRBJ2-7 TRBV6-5 ASSQGMRGSYEQY
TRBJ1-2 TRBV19 ASRSNRGGSGYT
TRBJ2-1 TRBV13 ASSGKLRAGVYNEQF
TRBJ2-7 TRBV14 ASSQARGTGGYEQY
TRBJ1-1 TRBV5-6 ASSFRQNTEAF
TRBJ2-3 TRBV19 ASSILASGTDTQY
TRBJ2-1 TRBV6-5 ASRTGTSGGNEQF
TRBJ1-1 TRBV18 ASSPKEGEGDEAF
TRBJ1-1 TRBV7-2 ASSLARVNTEAF
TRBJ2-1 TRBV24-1 ASSSRDRVGNEQF
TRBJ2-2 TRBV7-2 ASRLGGDAGELF
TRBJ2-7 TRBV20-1 SASPFSSTRGEQY
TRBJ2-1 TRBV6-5 ASSITRSYNEQF
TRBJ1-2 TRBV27 ASGSQGVGKVYGYT
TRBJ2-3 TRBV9 ASSVGAGGTDTQY
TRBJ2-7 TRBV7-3 ASSLNAADYNEQY
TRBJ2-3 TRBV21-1 ASSTTSGGANTDTQY
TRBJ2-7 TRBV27 ASSLSGQGAGEQY
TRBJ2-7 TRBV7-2 ASSFFLAGNYEQY
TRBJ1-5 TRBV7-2 ASSLGDRESQPQH
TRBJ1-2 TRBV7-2 ASSFRPGGVYGYT
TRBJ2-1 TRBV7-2 ASSPTGRGTYNEQF
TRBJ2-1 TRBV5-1 ASSFRGSGGFSDEQF
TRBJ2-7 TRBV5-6 ASSWGQGRYEQY
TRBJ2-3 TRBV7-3 ASSSPNGLTDTQY
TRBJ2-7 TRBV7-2 ASSLRAGVLLYEQY
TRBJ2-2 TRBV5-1 ASSWTSGRTGELF
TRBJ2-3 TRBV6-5 ASKLTGSTDTQY
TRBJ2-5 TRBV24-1 ATGTAVVGETQY
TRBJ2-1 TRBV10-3 AISDGKAGGSNSYNEQF
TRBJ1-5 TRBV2 ASNEGVTIQPQH